This T cell receptor beta chain emerged from a study of T cell repertoires in cytomegalovirus infection. Study details: CMV epitopes used comprised recently identified HLA-C-restricted ones and well-studied HLA-B-restricted ones. Public signatures in TCR beta pointed to CMV infection and matching HLA type.

TCRdb independently ran MiXCR on the reads; one entry per CDR3 protein. The repertoire holds around 710,000 distinct CDR3 sequences, with about 29% as singletons. Many counts were recorded for this clonotype. Its antigen remains unidentified. CDR3 length: 17 residues. The V segment lost 3 bases and the J segment 10 bases; nucleotides outside the gene matches: 15. Germline V gene lookup returns CDR1 SGHVS and CDR2 FNYEAQ. The specimen comprised cultured CD8+ T cells from PBMCs, sampled from culture after CMV antigen stimulation. The clonotype originates from a human donor in good health (CMV status not recorded). Some clones in this sample may be carry-over from other donors' samples. The chain recombines TRBV7-6 with TRBJ1-6, with 7 bases lining up with TRBD1. The CDR3 DNA reads TGTGCCAGCAGCTTGTTCGACAGGGCCTTTGAATGGTCACCCCTCCACTTT. This gives the protein CASSLFDRAFEWSPLHF. The whole variable domain, remainder taken from reference TRBV7-6 and TRBJ1-6, is GAGVSQSPRYKVTKRGQDVALRCDPISGHVSLYWYRQALGQGPEFLTYFNYEAQQDKSGLPNDRFSAERPEGSISTLTIQRTEQRDSAMYRCASSLFDRAFEWSPLHFGNGTRLTVT.